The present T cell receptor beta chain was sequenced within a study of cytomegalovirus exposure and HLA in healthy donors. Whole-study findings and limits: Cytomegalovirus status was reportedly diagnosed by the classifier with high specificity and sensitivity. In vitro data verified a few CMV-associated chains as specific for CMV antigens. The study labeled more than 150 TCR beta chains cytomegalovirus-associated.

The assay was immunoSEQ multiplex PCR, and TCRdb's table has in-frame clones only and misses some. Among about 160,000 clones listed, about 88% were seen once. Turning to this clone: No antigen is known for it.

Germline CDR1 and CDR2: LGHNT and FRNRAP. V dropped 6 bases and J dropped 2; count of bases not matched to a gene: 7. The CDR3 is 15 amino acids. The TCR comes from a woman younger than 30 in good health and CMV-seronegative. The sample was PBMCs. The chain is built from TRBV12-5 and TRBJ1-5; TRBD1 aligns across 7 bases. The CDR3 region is CASGPTGIRNQPQHF. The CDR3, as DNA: TGTGCTAGTGGGCCGACAGGGATCCGCAATCAGCCCCAGCATTTT.